A single sample gave rise to the 14 T cell receptor beta chains below, sequenced in a study of blood T cell repertoires in COVID-19. Profiling relied on immunoSEQ multiplex PCR, and the TCRdb table lists in-frame clones only, not all of them. The data show about 210,000 clones, with about 90% seen just once and around 1.5% held by the top ten. Sequencing was carried out using peripheral blood. These receptors came from a man aged 18 to 29 with active or convalescent COVID-19.

This chain joins TRBV7-2 and TRBJ2-1, with 9 bases aligning to TRBD1. The CDR3 sequence is 16 residues long. Germline V gives CDR1 SGHTA, CDR2 FQGNSA. Trimming took 5 bases from V and 6 from J; bases not matched to a gene: 11. CDR3 nucleotide sequence: TGTGCCAGCAGCGCAAATCCGGGACAGGGTGGCAATGAGCAGTTCTTC. Protein product: CASSANPGQGGNEQFF.

The chain carries TRBV5-4 and TRBJ1-1, with TRBD1 matching over 7 bases. With V trimmed by 4 bases and J by 1 base, 10 bases remained unmatched. CDR3 length: 16 residues. Germline assignment: CDR1 SGHNT and CDR2 YYREEE (reference sequence). Here the CDR3 DNA reads TGTGCCAGCAGCCTATCCAAGGGGGCTCAGAACACTGAAGCTTTCTTT. It is translated as CASSLSKGAQNTEAFF. The full variable domain, with the rest looked up from reference TRBV5-4 and TRBJ1-1, is ETGVTQSPTHLIKTRGQQVTLRCSSQSGHNTVSWYQQALGQGPQFIFQYYREEENGRGNFPPRFSGLQFPNYSSELNVNALELDDSALYLCASSLSKGAQNTEAFFGQGTRLTVV.

The chain combines TRBV7-8 with TRBJ2-1, with 8 bases aligning to TRBD2. V was pared by 4 bases and J by 4 bases, with 15 bases of the junction left unmatched. Germline V CDR1 and CDR2: SGHVS, FQNEAQ. CDR3 size: 18 residues. CDR3 in amino acids: CASSSPLSTSGHYNEQFF. CDR3 DNA sequence: TGTGCCAGCAGCTCACCACTGTCCACTAGCGGACATTACAATGAGCAGTTCTTC.

The chain has TRBV12-3 or TRBV12-4 and TRBJ2-1, with D unresolved. The V end was cut by 3 bases, the J end by 2 bases, with 5 bases between. The CDR3 consists of 13 residues. CDR3 bases: TGTGCCAGCAGTTTGAGCCCCTACAATGAGCAGTTCTTC. Amino acid sequence: CASSLSPYNEQFF.

This sequence joins TRBV28 and TRBJ2-3, with D possibly matching TRBD2 (6 bases). V lost 5 bases and J lost 2, with 20 bases in between. Germline V lookup: CDR1 MDHEN, CDR2 SYDVKM. The CDR3 loop spans 17 amino acids. For the CDR3, the DNA is TGTGCCAGCAGTCTGATACTGGTTAGGGACTTCACAGATACGCAGTATTTT. Encoded protein: CASSLILVRDFTDTQYF.

V and J are TRBV27 and TRBJ2-7; TRBD1 aligns across 8 bases. This CDR3 has 17 amino acids. Germline V gene lookup returns CDR1 MNHEY and CDR2 SMNVEV (reference sequence). V was pared by 5 bases and J by 2 bases, with 14 bases of the junction left unmatched. The CDR3 DNA follows: TGTGCCAGCAGTCTCCTTAGGCCTCAGGGGGCTACCTACGAGCAGTACTTC. Its translation: CASSLLRPQGATYEQYF.

The chain recombines TRBV19 with TRBJ1-5, with 8 nucleotides matching TRBD1. CDR3 size: 16 residues. Trimming removed 7 bases from V and 0 bases from J; junction bases left unmatched: 8. Germline CDR1 reads LNHDA; CDR2 reads SQIVND (reference sequence). CDR3 nucleotide sequence: TGTGCCAGTAAAGTGGACAGGGCCGATAGCAATCAGCCCCAGCATTTT. Translating it yields CASKVDRADSNQPQHF.

The chain carries TRBV6-5 and TRBJ1-2; D may be TRBD1 (6 bases). V was cut by 2 bases and J by 4 bases, with 8 bases left in between. The CDR3 has 13 residues. Germline V lookup: CDR1 MNHEY, CDR2 SVGAGI. The CDR3 nucleotides are TGTGCCAGCAGTTACAACAGGGCCTATGGCTACACCTTC. This translates into CASSYNRAYGYTF.

In its sample, this clone was seen once. The chain combines TRBV5-1 with TRBJ1-6; D perhaps matches TRBD1 (6 bases). Germline assignment: CDR1 SGHRS and CDR2 YFSETQ. V lost 6 bases to trimming and J lost 9 bases, with 22 bases between them. CDR3 length equals 16 residues. The CDR3 reads CASTLGPRGVGSPLHF. CDR3 bases: TGCGCCAGCACCCTGGGCCCCAGGGGAGTGGGTTCACCCCTCCACTTT.

The chain links TRBV11-2 to TRBJ2-4; 8 nucleotides match TRBD1. This CDR3 spans 17 amino acids. Germline values: CDR1 SGHAT, CDR2 FQNNGV. Trimming at V came to 1 base and at J to 2 bases, leaving 7 bases not matched to a gene. The CDR3 reads CASSLGRTGTTKNIQYF. In nucleotides, the CDR3 is TGTGCCAGCAGCTTAGGGAGGACAGGGACGACCAAAAACATTCAGTACTTC. Looking up the rest from reference TRBV11-2 and TRBJ2-4 gives the full variable domain: EAGVAQSPRYKIIEKRQSVAFWCNPISGHATLYWYQQILGQGPKLLIQFQNNGVVDDSQLPKDRFSAERLKGVDSTLKIQPAKLEDSAVYLCASSLGRTGTTKNIQYFGAGTRLSVL.

The V call is TRBV2, the J call TRBJ1-1; 7 positions agree with TRBD1. The CDR3 loop spans 14 amino acids. Germline V gene data show CDR1 as SNHLY and CDR2 as FYNNEI. The V and J ends lost 6 bases and 1 base, in that order; junction bases with no gene match: 5. For the CDR3, the DNA is TGTGCCAGCAGAACCAGACAGGGGAACACTGAAGCTTTCTTT. Encoded protein: CASRTRQGNTEAFF.

The rearrangement joins TRBV9 to TRBJ2-2; TRBD1 agrees at 8 bases. CDR3 length: 18 amino acids. Trimming removed 0 bases from V and 6 bases from J; junction bases left unmatched: 13. Germline V CDR1 and CDR2: SGDLS, YYNGEE. The CDR3 loop is CASSVVSGAGGAPGELFF. The CDR3 bases are TGTGCCAGCAGCGTAGTGTCCGGCGCAGGGGGCGCCCCCGGGGAGCTGTTTTTT. The complete variable domain, with remaining parts taken from reference TRBV9 and TRBJ2-2, reads DSGVTQTPKHLITATGQRVTLRCSPRSGDLSVYWYQQSLDQGLQFLIQYYNGEERAKGNILERFSAQQFPDLHSELNLSSLELGDSALYFCASSVVSGAGGAPGELFFGEGSRLTVL.

This clone was seen only once. This sequence joins TRBV6-5 and TRBJ1-6; D not resolved. There are 12 residues in the CDR3. In germline, CDR1 is MNHEY, CDR2 SVGAGI. The V end lost 4 bases, the J end lost 6 bases, and 4 bases lay between the germline ends. The CDR3 nucleotides read TGTGCCAGCAGTTGGGCTAATTCACCCCTCCACTTT. It translates to CASSWANSPLHF.

The chain joins TRBV10-3 to TRBJ2-3; D remains unclear. V lost 4 bases and J lost 4, with 9 bases in between. The V gene's germline CDR1 is ENHRY and CDR2 SYGVKD. CDR3 size: 13 residues. The CDR3 loop is CAISGHVPDTQYF. The CDR3 region has the DNA TGTGCCATCAGTGGACACGTCCCAGATACGCAGTATTTT.